The 5 T cell receptor beta chains below were found in one sample sequenced in a study of technical replicates of blood from a handful of donors. Some clones are missing from TCRdb's copy, which holds only in-frame ones; the method was immunoSEQ multiplex PCR. This table has just over 80,000 clones, roughly 96% appearing once. The sample comprised T cells isolated from PBMCs. Receptors originate from a human donor in good health.

In regard to this clone: An end of the junction does not agree with germline; a read error may underlie this. This chain connects TRBV20-1 to TRBJ2-2; possibly TRBD1 for D (5 bases). The CDR3 spans 11 residues. From germline, CDR1 is DFQATT and CDR2 SNEGSKA (reference sequence). DNA for the CDR3: TGTGGGGCCCCTTATACCGGGGAGCTGTTTTTT. This sequence encodes CGAPYTGELFF.

This chain links TRBV28 with TRBJ1-1, with D perhaps matching TRBD1 (6 bases). V gave up 10 bases and J gave up 2 bases, with 11 bases separating them. The CDR3 is 12 amino acids. Looked up from germline, CDR1 is MDHEN and CDR2 is SYDVKM. CDR3 coding DNA: TGTGCCACCAGGACAGTTAACACTGAAGCTTTCTTT. Translated, it gives CATRTVNTEAFF.

V and J are TRBV18 and TRBJ2-3, with 7 bases matching TRBD1. The CDR3 spans 14 residues. Germline lookup yields CDR1 KGHSH and CDR2 LQKENI. Germline trimming cut 7 bases from V and 1 base from J; bases unmatched to any gene: 5. CDR3 in DNA: TGTGCCAGCTACAGGGGTCCACGCACAGATACGCAGTATTTT. Encoded protein: CASYRGPRTDTQYF.

The V gene is TRBV19, the J gene TRBJ1-5; 9 bases align to TRBD1. The germline V gene has CDR1 LNHDA and CDR2 SQIVND (reference sequence). This CDR3 region has 13 residues. V trimming: 5 bases; J trimming: 8 bases; junction bases outside the gene matches: 4. The CDR3 region is CASSPWDREPQHF. Here the CDR3 DNA reads TGTGCCAGTAGTCCTTGGGACAGGGAGCCCCAGCATTTT. Using reference TRBV19 and TRBJ1-5 for the parts outside the CDR3, the full variable domain is DGGITQSPKYLFRKEGQNVTLSCEQNLNHDAMYWYRQDPGQGLRLIYYSQIVNDFQKGDIAEGYSVSREKKESFPLTVTSAQKNPTAFYLCASSPWDREPQHFGDGTRLSIL.

V and J are TRBV29-1 and TRBJ1-1; D gene ambiguous. The CDR3 consists of 11 residues. Germline CDR1 is SQVTM and CDR2 is ANQGSEA. The V gene lost 6 bases and the J gene lost 8 bases, with 13 bases spanning the gap. CDR3: CSVRNEVEAFF. The CDR3 coding sequence is TGCAGCGTCAGAAATGAGGTGGAAGCTTTCTTT.